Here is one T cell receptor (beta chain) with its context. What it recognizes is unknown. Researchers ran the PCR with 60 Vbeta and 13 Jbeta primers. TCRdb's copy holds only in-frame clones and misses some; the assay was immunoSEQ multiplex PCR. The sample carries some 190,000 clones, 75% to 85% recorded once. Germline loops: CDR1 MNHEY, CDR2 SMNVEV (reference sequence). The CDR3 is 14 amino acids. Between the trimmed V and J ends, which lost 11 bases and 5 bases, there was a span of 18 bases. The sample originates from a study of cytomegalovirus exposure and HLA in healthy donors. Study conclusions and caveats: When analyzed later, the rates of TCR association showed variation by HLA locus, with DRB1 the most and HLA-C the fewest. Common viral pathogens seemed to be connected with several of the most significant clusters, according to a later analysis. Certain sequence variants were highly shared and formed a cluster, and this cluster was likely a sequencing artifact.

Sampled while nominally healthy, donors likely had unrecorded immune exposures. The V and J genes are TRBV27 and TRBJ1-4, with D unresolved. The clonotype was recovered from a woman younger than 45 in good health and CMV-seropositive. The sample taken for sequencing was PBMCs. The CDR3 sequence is CAEGRGSGNEKLFF. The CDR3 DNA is TGTGCCGAAGGCAGAGGATCGGGGAATGAAAAACTGTTTTTT.